This TCR beta chain was captured by sequencing in a study of T cells in Graves' hyperthyroidism and ophthalmopathy. Study-level background: Specimen type is peripheral blood, collected at initial diagnosis prior to any treatment. Study-wide findings and caveats: Before onset, by a median of around 6.4 months, the model predicted ophthalmopathy.

Amplification of TCR beta CDR3 regions used RNA as the template. RT-PCR in the first round (using the HTBI primer set) targeted the TCR CDR3. TCRdb ran MiXCR on the multiplex PCR reads and lists one entry per CDR3 protein. This sample has approximately 600,000 distinct CDR3 sequences, with roughly 15% found just once. Ophthalmopathy patients had moderate-to-severe active disease, CAS ≥3, NOSPECS ≥4, and disease duration under 3 months. Pregnant or lactating patients were excluded, as were those with uncontrolled infection or other autoimmune disease. In regard to this clonotype: What it binds is unknown.

This TCR was recovered from a woman between 40 and 55 years old with Graves' ophthalmopathy. The sequencing sample was made of blood.

In DNA form, the CDR3 reads TGTGCCAGCAGCTTAGGCTGGCAGTTAAAAAACATTCAGTACTTC. Translated: CASSLGWQLKNIQYF. The chain recombines TRBV7-2 with TRBJ2-4; D gene uncertain. Germline CDR1 SGHTA, CDR2 FQGNSA. CDR3 size: 15 residues. Trimming took 1 base from V and 4 from J, leaving 11 bases between them.